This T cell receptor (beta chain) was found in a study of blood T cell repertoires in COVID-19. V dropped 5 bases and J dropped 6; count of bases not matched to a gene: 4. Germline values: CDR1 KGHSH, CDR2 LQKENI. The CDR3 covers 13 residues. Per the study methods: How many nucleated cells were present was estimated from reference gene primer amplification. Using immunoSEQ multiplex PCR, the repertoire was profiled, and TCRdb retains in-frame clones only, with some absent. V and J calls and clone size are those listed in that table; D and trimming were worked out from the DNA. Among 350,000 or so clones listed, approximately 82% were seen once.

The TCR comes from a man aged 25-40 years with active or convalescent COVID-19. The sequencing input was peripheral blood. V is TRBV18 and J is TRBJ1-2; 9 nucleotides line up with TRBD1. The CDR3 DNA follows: TGTGCCAGCTCATTGGACAGGGGAGATGGCTACACCTTC. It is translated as CASSLDRGDGYTF. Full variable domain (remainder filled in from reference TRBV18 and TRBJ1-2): NAGVMQNPRHLVRRRGQEARLRCSPMKGHSHVYWYRQLPEEGLKFMVYLQKENIIDESGMPKERFSAEFPKEGPSILRIQQVVRGDSAAYFCASSLDRGDGYTFGSGTRLTVV.